The clone carrying this TCR beta chain is judged medium-sized. Only in-frame clones appear in the TCRdb table, and some are missing; sequencing was by immunoSEQ multiplex PCR. There are 65,000 to 70,000 clones in the sample; roughly 87% occur only once, and roughly 2.9% lies in the top ten. Germline values: CDR1 KGHDR, CDR2 SFDVKD. V was pared by 1 base and J by 6 bases, with 15 bases of the junction left unmatched. The CDR3 covers 19 residues. The record originates from a study of blood T cell repertoires in COVID-19. Study-level information: Donors in the United States, Italy and Spain gave samples during acute or convalescent COVID-19.

This sequence originates from a man older than 75 with acute or convalescent COVID-19. The rearrangement links TRBV24-1 to TRBJ2-1; the match to TRBD1 covers 9 bases. Sequencing used peripheral blood. The CDR3 sequence: CATSDFGPSGTGKLNEQFF. CDR3 nucleotides: TGTGCCACCAGTGATTTTGGCCCATCCGGGACAGGGAAACTCAATGAGCAGTTCTTC.